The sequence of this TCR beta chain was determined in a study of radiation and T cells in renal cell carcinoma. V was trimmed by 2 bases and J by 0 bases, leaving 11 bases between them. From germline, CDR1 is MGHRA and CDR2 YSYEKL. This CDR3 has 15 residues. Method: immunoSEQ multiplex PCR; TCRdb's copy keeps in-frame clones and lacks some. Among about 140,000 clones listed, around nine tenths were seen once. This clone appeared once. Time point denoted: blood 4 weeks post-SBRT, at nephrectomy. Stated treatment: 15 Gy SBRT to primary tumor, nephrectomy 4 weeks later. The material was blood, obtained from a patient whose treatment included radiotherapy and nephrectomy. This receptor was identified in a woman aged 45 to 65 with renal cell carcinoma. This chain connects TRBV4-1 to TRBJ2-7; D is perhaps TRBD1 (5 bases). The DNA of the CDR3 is TGCGCCAGCAGCCAATCGCAGGGAAGCTCCTACGAGCAGTACTTC. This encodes CASSQSQGSSYEQYF.